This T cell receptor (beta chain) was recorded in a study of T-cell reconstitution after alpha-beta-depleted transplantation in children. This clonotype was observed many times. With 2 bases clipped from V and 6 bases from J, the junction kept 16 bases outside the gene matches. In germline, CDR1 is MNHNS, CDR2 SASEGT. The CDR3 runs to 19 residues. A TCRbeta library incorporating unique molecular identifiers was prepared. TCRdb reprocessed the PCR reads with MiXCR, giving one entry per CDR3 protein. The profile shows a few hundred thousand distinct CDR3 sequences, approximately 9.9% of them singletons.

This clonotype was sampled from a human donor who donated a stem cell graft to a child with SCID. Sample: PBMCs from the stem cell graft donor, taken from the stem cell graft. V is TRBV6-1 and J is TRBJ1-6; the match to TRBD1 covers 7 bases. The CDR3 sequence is CASSENPTLRQGTNSPLHF. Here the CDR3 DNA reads TGTGCCAGCAGTGAAAACCCCACCCTTCGACAGGGAACTAATTCACCCCTCCACTTT.